The source of this TCR beta chain is a study of blood T cell repertoires in COVID-19. Study context: The cDNA or gDNA used as material had been derived from T cells, B-cell-depleted T cells, or PBMCs.

Original analysis: Scientists estimated how many nucleated cells there were by amplifying reference gene primers. Sequencing was performed with immunoSEQ multiplex PCR; in TCRdb, only in-frame clones are kept and a portion is missing. V and J calls and clone size follow that table, whereas D and trimming were derived from the DNA. The sample lists roughly 45,000 clones, about nine tenths occurring once. The V and J ends lost 3 bases and 7 bases, in that order; junction bases with no gene match: 3. The germline CDR1 and CDR2 sequences are SNHLY and FYNNEI. CDR3 length: 13 residues. The chain carries TRBV2 and TRBJ1-2, with 9 bases lining up with TRBD1. The sequencing input was peripheral blood. This TCR derives from a man in his sixties with active COVID-19. CDR3 in amino acids: CASSEGTGSGYTF. The DNA of the CDR3 is TGTGCCAGCAGTGAGGGGACAGGGAGTGGCTACACCTTC.